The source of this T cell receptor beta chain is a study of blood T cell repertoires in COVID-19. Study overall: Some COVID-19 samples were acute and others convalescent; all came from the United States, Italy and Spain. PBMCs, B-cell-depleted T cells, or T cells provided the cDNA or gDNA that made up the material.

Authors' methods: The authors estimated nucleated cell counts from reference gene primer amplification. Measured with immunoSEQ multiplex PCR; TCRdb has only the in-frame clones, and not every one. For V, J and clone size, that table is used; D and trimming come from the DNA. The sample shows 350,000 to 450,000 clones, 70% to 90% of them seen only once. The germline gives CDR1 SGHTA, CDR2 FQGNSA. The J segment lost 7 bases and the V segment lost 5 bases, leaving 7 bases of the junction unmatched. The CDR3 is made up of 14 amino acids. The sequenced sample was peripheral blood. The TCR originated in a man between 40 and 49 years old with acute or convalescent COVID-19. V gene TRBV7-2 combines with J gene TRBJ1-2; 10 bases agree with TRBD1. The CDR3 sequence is CASSQGTGEFGYTF. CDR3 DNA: TGTGCCAGCAGCCAGGGGACAGGGGAGTTTGGCTACACCTTC.